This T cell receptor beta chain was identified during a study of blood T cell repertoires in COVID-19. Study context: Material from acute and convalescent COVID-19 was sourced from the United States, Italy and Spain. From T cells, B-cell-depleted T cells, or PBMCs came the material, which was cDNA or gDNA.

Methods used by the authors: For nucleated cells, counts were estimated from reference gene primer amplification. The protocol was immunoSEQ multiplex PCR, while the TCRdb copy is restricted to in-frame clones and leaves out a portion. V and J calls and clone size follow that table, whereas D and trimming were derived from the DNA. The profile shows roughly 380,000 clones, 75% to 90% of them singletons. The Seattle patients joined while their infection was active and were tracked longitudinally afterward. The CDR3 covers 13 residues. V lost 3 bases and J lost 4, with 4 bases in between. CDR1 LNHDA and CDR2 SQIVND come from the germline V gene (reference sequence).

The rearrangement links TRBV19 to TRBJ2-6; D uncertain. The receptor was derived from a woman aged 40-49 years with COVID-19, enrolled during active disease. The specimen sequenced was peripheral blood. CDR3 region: CASSIRGANVLTF. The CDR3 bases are TGTGCCAGTAGTATTCGGGGGGCCAACGTCCTGACTTTC. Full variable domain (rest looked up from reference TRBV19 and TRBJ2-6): DGGITQSPKYLFRKEGQNVTLSCEQNLNHDAMYWYRQDPGQGLRLIYYSQIVNDFQKGDIAEGYSVSREKKESFPLTVTSAQKNPTAFYLCASSIRGANVLTFGAGSRLTVL.